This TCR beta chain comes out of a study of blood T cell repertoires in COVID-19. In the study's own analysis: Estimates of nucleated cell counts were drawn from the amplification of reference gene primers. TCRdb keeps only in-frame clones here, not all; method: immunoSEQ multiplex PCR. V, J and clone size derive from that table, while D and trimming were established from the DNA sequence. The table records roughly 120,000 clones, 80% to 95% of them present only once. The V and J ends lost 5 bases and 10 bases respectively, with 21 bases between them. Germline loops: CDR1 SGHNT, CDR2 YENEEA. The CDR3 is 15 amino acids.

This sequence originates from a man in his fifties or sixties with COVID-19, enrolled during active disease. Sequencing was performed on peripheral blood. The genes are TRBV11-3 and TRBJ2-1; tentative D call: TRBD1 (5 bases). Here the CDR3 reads CASSPGSVRVEEQFF. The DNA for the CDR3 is TGTGCCAGCAGCCCAGGGTCAGTAAGGGTAGAGGAGCAGTTCTTC.